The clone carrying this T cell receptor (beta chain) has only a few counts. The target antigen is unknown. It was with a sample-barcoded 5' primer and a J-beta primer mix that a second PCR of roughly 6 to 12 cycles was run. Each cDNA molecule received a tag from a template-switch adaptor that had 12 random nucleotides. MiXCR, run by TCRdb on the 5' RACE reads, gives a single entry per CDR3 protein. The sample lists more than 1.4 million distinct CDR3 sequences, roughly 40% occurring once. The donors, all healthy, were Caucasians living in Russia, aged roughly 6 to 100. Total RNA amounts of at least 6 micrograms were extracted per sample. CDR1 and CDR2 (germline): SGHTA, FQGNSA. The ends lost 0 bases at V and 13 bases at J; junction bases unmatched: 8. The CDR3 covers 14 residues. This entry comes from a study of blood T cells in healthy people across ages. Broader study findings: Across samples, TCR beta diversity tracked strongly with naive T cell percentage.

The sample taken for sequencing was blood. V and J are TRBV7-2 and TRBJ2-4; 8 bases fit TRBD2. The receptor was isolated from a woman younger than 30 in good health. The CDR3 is CASSLAGRASEQYF. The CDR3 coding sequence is TGTGCCAGCAGCTTAGCCGGGAGGGCCAGTGAGCAGTACTTC.